This entry is about one TCR beta chain. Germline V gene lookup returns CDR1 LGHNA and CDR2 YNFKEQ. The CDR3 loop spans 14 amino acids. V shed 1 base, J shed 6 bases, and the junction held 5 bases outside the gene matches. This record comes from a study of blood T cell repertoires in COVID-19. Sequencing used immunoSEQ multiplex PCR; TCRdb keeps in-frame clones, though not all of them. The sample has some 58,000 clones, 65% to 90% seen once. This chain joins TRBV4-2 and TRBJ2-7; TRBD2 matches 8 bases. Sequencing was carried out using peripheral blood. The clonotype was recovered from a man aged 35 to 55 with acute or convalescent COVID-19. The CDR3 region has the DNA TGTGCCAGCAGCCAAGGACTAGCGCGATCCGAGCAGTACTTC. It specifies CASSQGLARSEQYF.